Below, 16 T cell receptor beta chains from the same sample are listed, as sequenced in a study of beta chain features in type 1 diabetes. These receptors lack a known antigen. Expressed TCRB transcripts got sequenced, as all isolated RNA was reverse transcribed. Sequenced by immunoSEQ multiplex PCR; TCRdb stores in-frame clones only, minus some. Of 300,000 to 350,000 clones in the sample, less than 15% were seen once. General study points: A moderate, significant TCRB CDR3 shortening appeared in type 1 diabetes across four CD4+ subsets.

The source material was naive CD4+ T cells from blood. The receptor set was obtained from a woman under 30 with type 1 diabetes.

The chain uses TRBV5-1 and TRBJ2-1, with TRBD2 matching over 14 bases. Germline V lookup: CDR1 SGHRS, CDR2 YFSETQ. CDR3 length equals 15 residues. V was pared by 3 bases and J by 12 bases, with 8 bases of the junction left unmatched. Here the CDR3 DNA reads TGCGCCAGCAGCTCCACGGGACTAGCGGGAGACCGGCAGTTCTTC. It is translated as CASSSTGLAGDRQFF.

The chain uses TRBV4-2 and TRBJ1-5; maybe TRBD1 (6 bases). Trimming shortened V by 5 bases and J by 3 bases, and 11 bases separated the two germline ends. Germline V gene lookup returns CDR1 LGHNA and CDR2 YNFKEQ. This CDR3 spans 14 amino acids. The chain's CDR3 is CASSFRGTNQPQHF. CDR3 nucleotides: TGTGCCAGCAGCTTCAGGGGAACCAATCAGCCCCAGCATTTT.

CDR3 nucleotides: TGTGCCAGTAGTGATCAAAGGACTAGCTCCTACAATGAGCAGTTCTTC. Amino acids: CASSDQRTSSYNEQFF. The J gene is TRBJ2-1, the V gene TRBV19; 7 bases line up with TRBD2. Trimming at V came to 5 bases and at J to 0 bases, leaving 7 bases not matched to a gene. Germline-derived CDR1 and CDR2 are LNHDA and SQIVND (reference sequence). The CDR3 spans 16 residues.

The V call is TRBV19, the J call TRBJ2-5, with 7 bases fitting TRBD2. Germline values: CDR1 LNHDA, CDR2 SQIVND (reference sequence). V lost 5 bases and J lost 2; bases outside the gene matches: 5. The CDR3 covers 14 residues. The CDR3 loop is CASSWGGLQETQYF. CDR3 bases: TGTGCCAGTAGTTGGGGGGGACTACAAGAGACCCAGTACTTC.

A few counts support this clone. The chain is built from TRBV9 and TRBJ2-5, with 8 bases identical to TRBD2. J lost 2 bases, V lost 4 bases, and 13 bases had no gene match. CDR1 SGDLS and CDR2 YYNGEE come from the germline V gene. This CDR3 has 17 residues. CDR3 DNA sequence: TGTGCCAGCAGCCTAGGGCTCGCGGGAGGAGGGCAAGAGACCCAGTACTTC. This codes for CASSLGLAGGGQETQYF.

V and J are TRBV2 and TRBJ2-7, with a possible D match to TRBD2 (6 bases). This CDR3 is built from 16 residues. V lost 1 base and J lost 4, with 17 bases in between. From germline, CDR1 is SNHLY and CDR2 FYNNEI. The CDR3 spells CASSEGRIAESYEQYV. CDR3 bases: TGTGCCAGCAGTGAAGGGAGAATAGCGGAGTCTTACGAGCAGTACGTC.

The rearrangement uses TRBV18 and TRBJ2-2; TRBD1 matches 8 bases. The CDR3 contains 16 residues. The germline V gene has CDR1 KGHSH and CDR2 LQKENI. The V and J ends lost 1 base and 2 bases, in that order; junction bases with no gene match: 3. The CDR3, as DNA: TGTGCCAGCTCACCACTACAGGGGGGAAACACCGGGGAGCTGTTTTTT. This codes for CASSPLQGGNTGELFF.

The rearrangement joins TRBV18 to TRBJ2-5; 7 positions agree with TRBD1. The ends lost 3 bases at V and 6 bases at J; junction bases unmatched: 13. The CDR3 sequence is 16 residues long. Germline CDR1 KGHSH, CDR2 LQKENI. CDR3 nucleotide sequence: TGTGCCAGCTCACCCCCCTCGACAGGGAAGGCAAAGACCCAGTACTTC. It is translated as CASSPPSTGKAKTQYF.

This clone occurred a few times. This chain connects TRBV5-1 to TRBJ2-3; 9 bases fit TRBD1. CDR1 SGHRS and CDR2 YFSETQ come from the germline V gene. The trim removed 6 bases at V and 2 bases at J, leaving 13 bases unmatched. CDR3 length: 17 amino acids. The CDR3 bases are TGCGCCAGCACCTTTGGCATCCGGACAGGGGACACAGATACGCAGTATTTT. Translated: CASTFGIRTGDTDTQYF.

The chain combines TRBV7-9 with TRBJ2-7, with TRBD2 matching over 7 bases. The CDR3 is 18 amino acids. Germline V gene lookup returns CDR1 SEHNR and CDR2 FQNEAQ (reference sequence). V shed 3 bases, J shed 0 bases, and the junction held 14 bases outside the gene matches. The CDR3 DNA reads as TGTGCCAGCAGCTTCCCACGATCGAGACTAGCCGCCTCCTACGAGCAGTACGTC. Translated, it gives CASSFPRSRLAASYEQYV.

The CDR3 coding sequence is TGTGCCAGAAACGGAGGCACGCACGAGCAGTACGTC. Translating gives CARNGGTHEQYV. V gene TRBV7-2 combines with J gene TRBJ2-7, with D possibly being TRBD2 (5 bases). V lost 9 bases, J lost 5 bases, and 14 bases lay in between. The CDR3 consists of 12 residues. CDR1 is SGHTA and CDR2 is FQGNSA in the germline V gene.

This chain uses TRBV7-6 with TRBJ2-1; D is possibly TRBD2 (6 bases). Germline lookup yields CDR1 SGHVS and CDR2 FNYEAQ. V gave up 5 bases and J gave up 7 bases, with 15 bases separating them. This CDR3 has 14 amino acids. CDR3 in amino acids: CASSVGGSLNEQFF. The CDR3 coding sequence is TGTGCCAGCAGCGTTGGGGGGAGTCTTAATGAGCAGTTCTTC.

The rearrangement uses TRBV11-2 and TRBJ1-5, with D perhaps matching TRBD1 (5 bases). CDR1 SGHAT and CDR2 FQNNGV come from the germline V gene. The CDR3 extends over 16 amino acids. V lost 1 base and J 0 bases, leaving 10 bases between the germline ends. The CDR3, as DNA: TGTGCCAGCAGCTTAGGTTCAGGGAATAGCAATCAGCCCCAGCATTTT. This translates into CASSLGSGNSNQPQHF.

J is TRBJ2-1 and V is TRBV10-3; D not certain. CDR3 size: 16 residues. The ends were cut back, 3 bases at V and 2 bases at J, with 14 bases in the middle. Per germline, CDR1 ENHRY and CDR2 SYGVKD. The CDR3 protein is CAISDFELVTYNEQFF. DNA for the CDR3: TGTGCCATCAGTGACTTCGAATTAGTCACCTACAATGAGCAGTTCTTC.

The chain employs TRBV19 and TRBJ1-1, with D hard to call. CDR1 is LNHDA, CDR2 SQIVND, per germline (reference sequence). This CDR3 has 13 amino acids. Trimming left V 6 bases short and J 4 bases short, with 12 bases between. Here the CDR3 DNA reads TGTGCCAGTAGGGAACAGAGTACCACTGAAGCTTTCTTT. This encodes CASREQSTTEAFF.

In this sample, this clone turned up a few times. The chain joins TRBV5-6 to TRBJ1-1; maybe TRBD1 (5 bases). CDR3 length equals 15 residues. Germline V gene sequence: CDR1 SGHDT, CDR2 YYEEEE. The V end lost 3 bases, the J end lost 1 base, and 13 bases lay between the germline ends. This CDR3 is CASSWFGGGNTEAFF. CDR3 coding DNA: TGTGCCAGCAGCTGGTTCGGGGGTGGGAACACTGAAGCTTTCTTT.